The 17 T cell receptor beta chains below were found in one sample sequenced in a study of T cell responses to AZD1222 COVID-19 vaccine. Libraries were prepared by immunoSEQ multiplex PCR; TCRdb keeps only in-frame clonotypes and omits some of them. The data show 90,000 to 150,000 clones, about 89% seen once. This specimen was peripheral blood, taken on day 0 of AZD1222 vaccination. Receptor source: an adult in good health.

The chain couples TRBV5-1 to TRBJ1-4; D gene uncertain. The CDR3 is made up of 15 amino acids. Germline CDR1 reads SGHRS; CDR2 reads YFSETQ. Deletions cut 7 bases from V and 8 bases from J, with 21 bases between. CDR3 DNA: TGCGCCAGCCGCGCAGATTCTAACTGGGGAGAAAAACTGTTTTTT. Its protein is CASRADSNWGEKLFF.

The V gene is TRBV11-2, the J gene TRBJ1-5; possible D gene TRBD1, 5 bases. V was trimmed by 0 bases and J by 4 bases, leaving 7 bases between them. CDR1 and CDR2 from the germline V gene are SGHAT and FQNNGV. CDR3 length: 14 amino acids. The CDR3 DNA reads TGTGCCAGCAGCTTAGACTGGGGGAATCAGCCCCAGCATTTT. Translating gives CASSLDWGNQPQHF.

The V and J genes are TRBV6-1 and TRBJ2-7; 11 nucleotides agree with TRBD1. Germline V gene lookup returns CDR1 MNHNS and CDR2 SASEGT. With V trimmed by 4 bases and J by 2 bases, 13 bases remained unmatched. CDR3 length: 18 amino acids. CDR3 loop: CASSGSGPDRGLTYEQYF. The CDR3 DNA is TGTGCCAGCAGTGGCTCCGGACCGGACAGGGGGCTTACCTACGAGCAGTACTTC.

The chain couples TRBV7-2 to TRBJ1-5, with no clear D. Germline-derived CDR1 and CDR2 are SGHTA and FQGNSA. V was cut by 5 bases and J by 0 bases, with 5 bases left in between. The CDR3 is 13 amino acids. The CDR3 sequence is CASSRSSNQPQHF. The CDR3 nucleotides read TGTGCCAGCAGCCGGAGTAGCAATCAGCCCCAGCATTTT. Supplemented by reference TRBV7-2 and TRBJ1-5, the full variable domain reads GAGVSQSPSNKVTEKGKDVELRCDPISGHTALYWYRQSLGQGLEFLIYFQGNSAPDKSGLPSDRFSAERTGGSVSTLTIQRTQQEDSAVYLCASSRSSNQPQHFGDGTRLSIL.

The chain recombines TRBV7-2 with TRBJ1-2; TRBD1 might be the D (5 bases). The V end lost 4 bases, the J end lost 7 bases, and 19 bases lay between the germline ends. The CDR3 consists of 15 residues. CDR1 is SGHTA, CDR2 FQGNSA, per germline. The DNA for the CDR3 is TGTGCCAGCAGCTCGCGGGCGGGGCGCCTATCTGGCTACACCTTC. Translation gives CASSSRAGRLSGYTF.

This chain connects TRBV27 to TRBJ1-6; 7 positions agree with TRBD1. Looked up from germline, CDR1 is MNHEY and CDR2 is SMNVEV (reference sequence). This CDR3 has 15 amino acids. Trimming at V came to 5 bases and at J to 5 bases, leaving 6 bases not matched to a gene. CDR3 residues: CASSKQGLDNSPLHF. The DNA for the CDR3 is TGTGCCAGCAGTAAACAGGGGCTTGATAATTCACCCCTCCACTTT.

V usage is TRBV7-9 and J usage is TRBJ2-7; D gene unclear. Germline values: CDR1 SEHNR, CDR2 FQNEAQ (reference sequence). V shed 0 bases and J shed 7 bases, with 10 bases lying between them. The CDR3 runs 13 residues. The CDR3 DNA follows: TGTGCCAGCAGCTTAGCGTCAGTGAGTGAGCAGTACTTC. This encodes CASSLASVSEQYF.

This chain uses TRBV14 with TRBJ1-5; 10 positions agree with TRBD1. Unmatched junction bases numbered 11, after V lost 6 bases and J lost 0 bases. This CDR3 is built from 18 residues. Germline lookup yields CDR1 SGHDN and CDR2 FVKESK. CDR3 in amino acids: CASRSPTGGPYSNQPQHF. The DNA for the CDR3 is TGTGCCAGCAGGTCACCGACAGGGGGCCCGTATAGCAATCAGCCCCAGCATTTT.

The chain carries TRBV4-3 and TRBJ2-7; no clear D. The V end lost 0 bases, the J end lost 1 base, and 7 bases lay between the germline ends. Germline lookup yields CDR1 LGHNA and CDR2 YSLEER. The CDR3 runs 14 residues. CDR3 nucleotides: TGCGCCAGCAGCCAAGACCACGGGTCCTACGAGCAGTACTTC. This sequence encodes CASSQDHGSYEQYF.

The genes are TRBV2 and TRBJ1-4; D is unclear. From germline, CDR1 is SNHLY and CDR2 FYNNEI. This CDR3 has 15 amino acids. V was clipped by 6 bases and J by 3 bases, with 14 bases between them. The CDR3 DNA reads TGTGCCAGCAGACCCTGGGGTTTATCTAATGAAAAACTGTTTTTT. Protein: CASRPWGLSNEKLFF.

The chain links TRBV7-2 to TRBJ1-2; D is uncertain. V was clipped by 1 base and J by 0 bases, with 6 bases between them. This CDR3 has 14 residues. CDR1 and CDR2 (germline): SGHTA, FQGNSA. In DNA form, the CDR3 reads TGTGCCAGCAGCTTAGGGATCGCTAACTATGGCTACACCTTC. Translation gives CASSLGIANYGYTF.

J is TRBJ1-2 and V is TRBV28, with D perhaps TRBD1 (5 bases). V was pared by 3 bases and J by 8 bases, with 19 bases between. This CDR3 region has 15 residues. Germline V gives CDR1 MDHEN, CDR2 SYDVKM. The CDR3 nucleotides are TGTGCCAGCAGTTTGTTAGGGCAGGGTATTTGGGGCTACACCTTC. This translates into CASSLLGQGIWGYTF.

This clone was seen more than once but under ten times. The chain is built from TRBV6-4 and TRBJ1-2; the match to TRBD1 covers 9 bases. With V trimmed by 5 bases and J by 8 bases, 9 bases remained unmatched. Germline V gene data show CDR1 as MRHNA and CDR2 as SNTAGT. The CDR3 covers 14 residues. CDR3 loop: CASSPGTGIGGYTF. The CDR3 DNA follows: TGTGCCAGCAGTCCCGGGACAGGGATCGGGGGCTACACCTTC.

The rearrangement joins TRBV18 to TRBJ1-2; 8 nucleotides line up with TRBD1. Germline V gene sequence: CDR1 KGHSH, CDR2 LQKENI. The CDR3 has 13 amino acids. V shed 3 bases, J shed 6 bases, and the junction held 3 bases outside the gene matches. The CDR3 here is CASSPGQAHGYTF. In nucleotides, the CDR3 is TGTGCCAGCTCACCGGGACAGGCCCATGGCTACACCTTC.

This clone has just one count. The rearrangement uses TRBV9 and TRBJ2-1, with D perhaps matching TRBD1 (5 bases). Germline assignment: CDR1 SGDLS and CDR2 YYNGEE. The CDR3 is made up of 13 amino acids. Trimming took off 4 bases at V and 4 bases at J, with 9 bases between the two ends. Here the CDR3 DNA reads TGTGCCAGCAGCTTCAGGGAATACAATGAGCAGTTCTTC. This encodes CASSFREYNEQFF.

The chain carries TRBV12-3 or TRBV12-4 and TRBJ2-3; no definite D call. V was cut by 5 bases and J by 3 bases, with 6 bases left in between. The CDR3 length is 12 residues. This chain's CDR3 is CASSLSTDTQYF. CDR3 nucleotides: TGTGCCAGCAGTCTCTCAACAGATACGCAGTATTTT.

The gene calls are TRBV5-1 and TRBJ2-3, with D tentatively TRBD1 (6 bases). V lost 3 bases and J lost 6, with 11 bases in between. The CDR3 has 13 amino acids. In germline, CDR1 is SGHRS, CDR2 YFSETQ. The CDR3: CASSSPQGDTQYF. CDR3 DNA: TGCGCCAGCAGCTCACCCCAGGGGGATACGCAGTATTTT. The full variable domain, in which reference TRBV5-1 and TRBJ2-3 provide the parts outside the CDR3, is KAGVTQTPRYLIKTRGQQVTLSCSPISGHRSVSWYQQTPGQGLQFLFEYFSETQRNKGNFPGRFSGRQFSNSRSEMNVSTLELGDSALYLCASSSPQGDTQYFGPGTRLTVL.